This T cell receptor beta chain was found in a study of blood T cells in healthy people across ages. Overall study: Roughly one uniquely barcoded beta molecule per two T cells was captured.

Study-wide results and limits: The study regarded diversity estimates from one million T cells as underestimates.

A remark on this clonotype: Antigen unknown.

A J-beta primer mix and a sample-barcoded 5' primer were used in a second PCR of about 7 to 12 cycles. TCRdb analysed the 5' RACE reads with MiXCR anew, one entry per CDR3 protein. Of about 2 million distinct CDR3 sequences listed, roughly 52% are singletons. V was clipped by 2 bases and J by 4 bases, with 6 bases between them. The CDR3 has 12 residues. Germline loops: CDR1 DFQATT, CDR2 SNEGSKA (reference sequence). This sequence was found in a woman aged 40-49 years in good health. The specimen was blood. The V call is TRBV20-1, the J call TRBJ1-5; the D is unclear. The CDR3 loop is CSARQENQPQHF. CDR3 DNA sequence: TGCAGTGCTAGACAGGAAAATCAGCCCCAGCATTTT.